These 14 T cell receptor beta chains came from one sample sequenced in a study of chemoradiotherapy in HPV16-positive cancers. Some clones are missing from TCRdb's copy, which holds only in-frame ones; the method was immunoSEQ multiplex PCR. Of some 30,000 clones listed, 86% are singletons. The sample was blood, taken from a patient who underwent chemoradiotherapy. The receptors shown here come from a human donor with HPV-associated anogenital cancer.

The chain joins TRBV7-2 to TRBJ1-5; D is unclear. The CDR3 length is 15 residues. Deletions cut 1 base from V and 6 bases from J, with 13 bases between. Germline lookup yields CDR1 SGHTA and CDR2 FQGNSA. The CDR3 sequence: CASSLVLGFGQPQHF. The CDR3 DNA is TGTGCCAGCAGCTTAGTCTTGGGCTTCGGTCAGCCCCAGCATTTT. Full variable domain (missing parts from reference TRBV7-2 and TRBJ1-5): GAGVSQSPSNKVTEKGKDVELRCDPISGHTALYWYRQSLGQGLEFLIYFQGNSAPDKSGLPSDRFSAERTGGSVSTLTIQRTQQEDSAVYLCASSLVLGFGQPQHFGDGTRLSIL.

This chain joins TRBV7-2 and TRBJ2-3, with a weak D call TRBD1 (5 bases). The germline CDR1 and CDR2 sequences are SGHTA and FQGNSA. CDR3 length: 14 amino acids. The V gene lost 5 bases and the J gene lost 0 bases, with 9 bases spanning the gap. Written as DNA, the CDR3 is TGTGCCAGCAGCAAGGGGTTTAGCACAGATACGCAGTATTTT. Encoded protein: CASSKGFSTDTQYF.

V is TRBV6-5 and J is TRBJ1-5, with 7 positions matching TRBD1. Germline assignment: CDR1 MNHEY and CDR2 SVGAGI. CDR3 size: 14 residues. V shed 4 bases, J shed 5 bases, and the junction held 5 bases outside the gene matches. The DNA of the CDR3 is TGTGCCAGCAGTTCTGACAGGGCCGATCAGCCCCAGCATTTT. It yields the protein CASSSDRADQPQHF.

On this clone itself: At one end the junction does not follow the germline gene, possibly because of a read error. The genes are TRBV28 and TRBJ1-2; no clear D. Per the germline V gene, CDR1 is MDHEN and CDR2 is SYDVKM. The CDR3 contains 13 residues. CDR3 in DNA: TGTGCCAGCAGTCCCTCCCGCAGGCGGTCCCCCGCCTTC. It translates to CASSPSRRRSPAF.

This clone came up a few times. This chain connects TRBV2 to TRBJ2-6, with D unresolved. The germline V and J ends were trimmed by 3 bases and 2 bases, with 2 bases remaining between them. CDR1 and CDR2 (germline): SNHLY, FYNNEI. CDR3 length: 13 residues. The CDR3 protein is CASSETGANVLTF. CDR3 nucleotides: TGTGCCAGCAGTGAGACTGGGGCCAACGTCCTGACTTTC.

The chain joins TRBV2 to TRBJ2-2, with D unclear. V was trimmed by 3 bases and J by 1 base, leaving 12 bases between them. The CDR3 has 16 amino acids. In germline, CDR1 is SNHLY, CDR2 FYNNEI. The CDR3 loop reads CASSDVGKGNTGELFF. CDR3 DNA: TGTGCCAGCAGTGATGTGGGGAAGGGGAACACCGGGGAGCTGTTTTTT.

This chain uses TRBV13 with TRBJ2-3, with TRBD2 matching 10 bases. CDR1 and CDR2 from the germline V gene are PRHDT and FYEKMQ (reference sequence). This CDR3 spans 15 amino acids. The trim removed 5 bases at V and 2 bases at J, leaving 4 bases unmatched. The CDR3: CASSTGTSATDTQYF. The CDR3 DNA reads as TGTGCCAGCAGCACTGGGACTAGCGCCACAGATACGCAGTATTTT.

The chain has TRBV6-6 and TRBJ2-7; 8 nucleotides match TRBD2. Germline loops: CDR1 MNHNY, CDR2 SVGAGI (reference sequence). CDR3 length: 14 amino acids. V trimming: 7 bases; J trimming: 0 bases; junction bases outside the gene matches: 5. As DNA, the CDR3 is TGTGCCAGCATCTTTAGCGGGGCCTCCTACGAGCAGTACTTC. This encodes CASIFSGASYEQYF.

This clone was seen only once. The chain joins TRBV10-1 to TRBJ2-7, with D unresolved. Germline CDR1 reads WNHNN; CDR2 reads SYGVQD (reference sequence). The germline V and J ends were trimmed by 4 bases and 2 bases, with 6 bases remaining between them. The CDR3 spans 12 residues. The CDR3 region is CASSGSTYEQYF. The CDR3 region has the DNA TGCGCCAGCAGTGGTAGCACCTACGAGCAGTACTTC.

This chain connects TRBV9 to TRBJ1-3; 8 bases line up with TRBD1. Germline CDR1 SGDLS, CDR2 YYNGEE. The CDR3 is 16 residues long. The ends lost 2 bases at V and 2 bases at J; junction bases unmatched: 6. DNA for the CDR3: TGTGCCAGCAGCGTGACAGGGGCTGGGCCTGGAAACACCATATATTTT. This translates into CASSVTGAGPGNTIYF.

The gene calls are TRBV6-1 and TRBJ1-3; D is unresolved. V was shortened by 11 bases and J by 1 base, with 15 bases between the two germline ends. Germline assignment: CDR1 MNHNS and CDR2 SASEGT. The CDR3 totals 14 residues. The DNA of the CDR3 is TGTGCCGGGTGTTGTCTTTCTTCTGGAAACACCATATATTTT. Encoded protein: CAGCCLSSGNTIYF.

This chain links TRBV7-2 with TRBJ1-1; D not certain. The CDR3 has 13 residues. The germline V gene encodes CDR1 SGHTA and CDR2 FQGNSA. Between the trimmed V and J ends, which lost 1 base and 9 bases, there was a span of 12 bases. CDR3 amino acids: CASSLEVGRKAFF. CDR3 sequence (DNA): TGTGCCAGCAGCTTAGAGGTCGGCAGGAAAGCTTTCTTT.

V usage is TRBV4-1 and J usage is TRBJ1-6; 9 positions match TRBD1. Germline CDR1 reads MGHRA; CDR2 reads YSYEKL. The CDR3 is made up of 15 amino acids. V shed 0 bases and J 9 bases; nucleotides not matched to a gene: 3. CDR3 sequence: CASSQEDRGGSPLHF. The CDR3 nucleotides are TGCGCCAGCAGCCAAGAGGACAGGGGCGGTTCACCCCTCCACTTT.

V gene TRBV19 combines with J gene TRBJ1-2; D perhaps matches TRBD1 (6 bases). V shed 5 bases and J shed 6 bases, with 19 bases lying between them. This CDR3 contains 15 residues. Germline CDR1 and CDR2: LNHDA and SQIVND (reference sequence). CDR3 coding DNA: TGTGCCAGTAGTCCCTCCCACAGGGACGGGAATGGCTACACCTTC. As protein: CASSPSHRDGNGYTF.